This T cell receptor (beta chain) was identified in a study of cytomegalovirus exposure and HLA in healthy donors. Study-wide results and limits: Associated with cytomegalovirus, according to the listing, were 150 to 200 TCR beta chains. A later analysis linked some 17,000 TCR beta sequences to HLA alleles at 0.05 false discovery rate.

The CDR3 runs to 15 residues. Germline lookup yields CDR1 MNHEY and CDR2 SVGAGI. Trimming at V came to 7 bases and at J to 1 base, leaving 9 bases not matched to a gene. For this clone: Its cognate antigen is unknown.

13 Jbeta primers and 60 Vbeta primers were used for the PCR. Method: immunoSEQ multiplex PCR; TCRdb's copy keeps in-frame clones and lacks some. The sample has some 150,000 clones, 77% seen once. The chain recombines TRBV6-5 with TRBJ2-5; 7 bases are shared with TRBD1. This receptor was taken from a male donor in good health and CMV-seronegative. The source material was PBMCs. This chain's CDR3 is CASTNLQGSQETQYF. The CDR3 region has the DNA TGTGCCAGCACCAATCTACAGGGGTCCCAAGAGACCCAGTACTTC.